This T cell receptor (beta chain) appears in the sequencing data of a study of regulatory T cells in long-lasting Graves disease. Trimming stripped 2 bases from V and 3 bases from J, with 10 bases between. This CDR3 spans 14 amino acids. Germline CDR1 is LNHDA and CDR2 is SQIVND (reference sequence). The time point: newly diagnosed GD, antithyroid drugs for less than 3 months. PBMCs were the source of the RNA used for TCR sequencing. Building of the TCR beta libraries involved iRepertoire HTBI primers and Arm-PCR of CDR3 regions. TCRdb fed the multiplex PCR reads into MiXCR, producing one record per CDR3 protein. The sample lists about 500,000 distinct CDR3 sequences; about 17% were seen once. Separately, the same data were catalogued under a study of T cells in Graves' hyperthyroidism and ophthalmopathy.

The sample consisted of peripheral blood mononuclear cells (PBMCs), taken at new diagnosis, from a patient treated with antithyroid drugs. This sequence joins TRBV19 and TRBJ1-1; maybe TRBD1 (5 bases). The source is a man aged 35 to 55 with Graves disease. The CDR3 DNA sequence: TGTGCCAGTAGTATAAGAGGGGCGGACACTGAAGCTTTCTTT. It encodes CASSIRGADTEAFF. The full variable domain, in which reference TRBV19 and TRBJ1-1 provide the parts outside the CDR3, is DGGITQSPKYLFRKEGQNVTLSCEQNLNHDAMYWYRQDPGQGLRLIYYSQIVNDFQKGDIAEGYSVSREKKESFPLTVTSAQKNPTAFYLCASSIRGADTEAFFGQGTRLTVV.